The rows below give T cell receptor beta chains drawn from one sample of a study of T-cell reconstitution after alpha-beta-depleted transplantation in children. Each CDR3 protein is one row after TCRdb ran MiXCR on the PCR reads. The top ten clones hold 2% to 2.5% of a sample with 500,000 to 650,000 distinct CDR3 sequences, around 13% of them seen once. Sequenced here: PBMCs, mostly from graft donor cells, sampled 360 days after TCRalphabeta/CD19-depleted stem cell transplant. The source of these receptors is a male patient younger than 18 who had a stem cell transplant for acute myeloid leukemia, so the T cells may come from the graft donor. CDR3s include the opening cysteine and the closing phenylalanine or tryptophan. The D gene is left open where the match is weak. For some rows the clone size is stated as once, few or many, or as a class when expanded; others skip it.

v_gene,d_gene,abundance,j_gene,CDR3aa,CDR3nt
TRBV29-1,NA,many,TRBJ2-2,CSVEGPEGLPPGELFF,TGCAGCGTTGAAGGGCCTGAAGGACTACCTCCCGGGGAGCTGTTTTTT
TRBV29-1,TRBD1,many,TRBJ2-2,CSGGTVLSGELFF,TGCAGCGGTGGGACAGTTTTATCCGGGGAGCTGTTTTTT
TRBV2,NA,NA,TRBJ2-7,CASRWGEQYF,TGTGCCAGCAGATGGGGGGAGCAGTACTTC
TRBV4-2,TRBD2,few,TRBJ2-3,CASSRLEEAGGTDTQYF,TGTGCCAGCAGCCGGTTAGAAGAAGCGGGGGGCACAGATACGCAGTATTTT
TRBV28,NA,NA,TRBJ1-5,CASNQEGNQPQHF,TGTGCCAGCAACCAGGAGGGGAATCAGCCCCAGCATTTT
TRBV12-3/TRBV12-4,TRBD1,many,TRBJ2-5,CASSLGQGSVETQYF,TGTGCCAGCAGTTTGGGACAGGGGTCGGTAGAGACCCAGTACTTC
TRBV6-5,NA,NA,TRBJ2-7,CASSYSEEGYEQYF,TGTGCCAGCAGTTACTCCGAAGAGGGGTACGAGCAGTACTTC
TRBV6-1,NA,few,TRBJ2-2,CASSPGGLATSNTGELFF,TGTGCCAGCAGCCCCGGAGGGCTAGCTACTTCGAACACCGGGGAGCTGTTTTTT
TRBV6-5,NA,many,TRBJ2-7,CASSFYGTYYEQYF,TGTGCCAGCAGTTTCTACGGGACATACTACGAGCAGTACTTC
TRBV7-3,TRBD2,many,TRBJ2-7,CASSPGLTYEQYF,TGTGCCAGCAGCCCGGGACTAACCTACGAGCAGTACTTC
TRBV4-3,NA,few,TRBJ2-7,CASTGESEQYF,TGCGCCAGCACCGGGGAATCCGAGCAGTACTTC
TRBV20-1,TRBD1,few,TRBJ1-5,CSAVQGADQPQHF,TGCAGTGCGGTACAGGGGGCGGATCAGCCCCAGCATTTT
TRBV24-1,TRBD2,few,TRBJ2-7,CATSDPGTSGKYEQYF,TGTGCCACCAGTGACCCCGGGACTAGCGGAAAGTACGAGCAGTACTTC
TRBV7-8,TRBD2,few,TRBJ2-3,CASSLVVSGRADTQYF,TGTGCCAGCAGCCTGGTAGTGAGCGGGAGGGCCGATACGCAGTATTTT
TRBV20-1,TRBD1,NA,TRBJ1-5,CSALWTGGSNQPQHF,TGCAGTGCCCTCTGGACAGGGGGTAGCAATCAGCCCCAGCATTTT
TRBV20-1,NA,NA,TRBJ2-2,CSALRGGELFF,TGCAGTGCCCTGAGAGGCGGGGAGCTGTTTTTT
TRBV5-1,NA,NA,TRBJ2-6,CASSTGDRGSGANVLTF,TGCGCCAGCAGCACCGGTGACAGAGGCTCTGGGGCCAACGTCCTGACTTTC
TRBV5-1,NA,many,TRBJ2-2,CASSFRTEELFF,TGCGCCAGCAGCTTTCGCACCGAGGAGCTGTTTTTT
TRBV11-3,TRBD2,NA,TRBJ2-1,CASSTRLAGGLENEQFF,TGTGCCAGCAGCACCCGACTAGCGGGAGGGTTGGAGAATGAGCAGTTCTTC
TRBV7-9,TRBD2,many,TRBJ2-1,CASGVSGNHNEQFF,TGTGCCAGCGGTGTTAGCGGGAACCACAATGAGCAGTTCTTC
TRBV6-2/TRBV6-3,NA,few,TRBJ2-2,CASSYGFHGELFF,TGTGCCAGCAGTTACGGGTTTCACGGGGAGCTGTTTTTT
TRBV29-1,NA,few,TRBJ2-7,CSTRYEQYF,TGCAGCACCCGCTACGAGCAGTACTTC
TRBV28,TRBD2,NA,TRBJ2-1,CASSRLAPYNEQFF,TGTGCCAGCAGCCGACTAGCCCCCTACAATGAGCAGTTCTTC
TRBV25-1,NA,few,TRBJ2-2,CASSESHPFGVLFF,TGTGCCAGCAGTGAATCGCATCCTTTCGGGGTGCTGTTTTTT
TRBV5-1,TRBD2,few,TRBJ2-1,CASSSLGPVAGGPRNEQFF,TGCGCCAGCAGCTCCCTTGGGCCTGTAGCGGGAGGGCCACGGAATGAGCAGTTCTTC
TRBV9,TRBD1,NA,TRBJ2-7,CASSASGTGGLEQYF,TGTGCCAGCAGCGCATCCGGGACAGGGGGCCTCGAGCAGTACTTC
TRBV5-6,TRBD2,few,TRBJ2-6,CASSPMVGLAGSGANVLTF,TGTGCCAGCAGCCCGATGGTGGGACTAGCGGGGTCTGGGGCCAACGTCCTGACTTTC
TRBV3-1,TRBD2,many,TRBJ2-1,CASSHRLAGGNNEQFF,TGTGCCAGCAGCCACCGACTAGCGGGAGGGAACAATGAGCAGTTCTTC
TRBV20-1,NA,NA,TRBJ2-5,CSASIGETQYF,TGCAGTGCTAGTATTGGAGAGACCCAGTACTTC
TRBV6-2/TRBV6-3,NA,many,TRBJ2-3,CASSTGQGGFTDTQYF,TGTGCCAGCAGTACCGGACAGGGAGGGTTCACAGATACGCAGTATTTT
TRBV28,NA,NA,TRBJ2-3,CASIRGARPDTQYF,TGTGCCAGCATCCGCGGGGCGCGTCCAGATACGCAGTATTTT
TRBV27,TRBD2,NA,TRBJ2-7,CASSLGLAHEQYF,TGTGCCAGCAGTTTGGGACTAGCTCACGAGCAGTACTTC
TRBV12-3/TRBV12-4,NA,few,TRBJ2-3,CASSLDWHTDTQYF,TGTGCCAGCAGTTTAGACTGGCACACAGATACGCAGTATTTT
TRBV28,NA,few,TRBJ1-2,CASSLAAPVYGYTF,TGTGCCAGCAGTTTAGCGGCCCCGGTCTATGGCTACACCTTC
TRBV7-3,TRBD2,many,TRBJ2-3,CASRDGTSGLTDTQYF,TGTGCCAGCAGAGATGGGACTAGCGGTCTCACAGATACGCAGTATTTT
TRBV15,TRBD2,NA,TRBJ2-3,CATSRDLPKREEADTQYF,TGTGCCACCAGCAGAGATCTCCCTAAGCGGGAGGAGGCAGATACGCAGTATTTT
TRBV28,NA,NA,TRBJ2-3,CASRLDSSTDTQYF,TGTGCCAGCAGGCTCGACAGCAGCACAGATACGCAGTATTTT
TRBV29-1,NA,many,TRBJ2-1,CSAARGTDEQFF,TGCAGCGCCGCTAGGGGGACTGATGAGCAGTTCTTC
TRBV20-1,TRBD2,many,TRBJ2-1,CSASLLAGVYNEQFF,TGCAGTGCTAGCCTACTAGCGGGAGTTTACAATGAGCAGTTCTTC
TRBV7-3,TRBD2,few,TRBJ2-5,CASSIPGLAVQETQYF,TGTGCCAGCAGCATACCGGGACTAGCGGTTCAAGAGACCCAGTACTTC
TRBV18,NA,many,TRBJ2-2,CASSPLPSTGELFF,TGTGCCAGCTCACCACTTCCATCCACCGGGGAGCTGTTTTTT
TRBV4-3,NA,few,TRBJ2-1,CASSQGHAGNEQFF,TGCGCCAGCAGCCAAGGACATGCGGGAAATGAGCAGTTCTTC
TRBV5-1,TRBD1,many,TRBJ2-7,CASSGQARRGEQYF,TGCGCCAGCAGTGGACAGGCGAGAAGGGGCGAGCAGTACTTC
TRBV28,TRBD1,NA,TRBJ2-4,CASSGWDRRPIGIQYF,TGTGCCAGCAGTGGGTGGGACAGGAGACCCATTGGAATTCAGTACTTC
TRBV5-1,NA,few,TRBJ1-1,CASSLVGTTNTEAFF,TGCGCCAGCAGCTTGGTCGGGACAACAAACACTGAAGCTTTCTTT
TRBV20-1,TRBD1,many,TRBJ2-5,CSAPGQGYPETQYF,TGCAGTGCACCGGGACAGGGTTATCCGGAGACCCAGTACTTC
TRBV4-2,TRBD2,NA,TRBJ2-2,CASSQGLAESTGELFF,TGTGCCAGCAGCCAAGGACTAGCGGAGTCCACCGGGGAGCTGTTTTTT
TRBV28,TRBD1,many,TRBJ2-7,CASSFYRTGGGEQYF,TGTGCCAGCAGTTTTTACCGGACAGGGGGCGGCGAGCAGTACTTC
TRBV25-1,NA,NA,TRBJ2-7,CASRMGGSKNEQYF,TGTGCCAGCAGGATGGGTGGGAGTAAGAACGAGCAGTACTTC
TRBV12-3/TRBV12-4,NA,NA,TRBJ2-2,CASSFKGPRAGELFF,TGTGCCAGCAGTTTCAAGGGTCCGAGGGCCGGGGAGCTGTTTTTT
TRBV20-1,TRBD1,NA,TRBJ2-5,CRAGQGAPETQYF,TGCAGGGCGGGACAGGGGGCGCCTGAGACCCAGTACTTC
TRBV20-1,TRBD2,few,TRBJ2-3,CSASALAGVNTQYF,TGCAGTGCTAGCGCACTAGCGGGAGTGAATACGCAGTATTTT
TRBV29-1,NA,many,TRBJ2-7,CSVEKGTVSSYEQYF,TGCAGCGTTGAAAAAGGAACAGTCAGCTCCTACGAGCAGTACTTC
TRBV20-1,TRBD2,NA,TRBJ2-1,CSARLAGGIGNEQFF,TGCAGTGCTAGACTAGCGGGAGGCATTGGGAATGAGCAGTTCTTC
TRBV5-1,TRBD1,many,TRBJ2-1,CASSLQGQGIDEQFF,TGCGCCAGCAGCTTACAGGGACAGGGCATCGATGAGCAGTTCTTC
TRBV9,TRBD1,few,TRBJ2-7,CASSHSGQGPYEQYF,TGTGCCAGCAGCCACTCGGGACAGGGTCCCTACGAGCAGTACTTC
TRBV10-3,NA,NA,TRBJ2-1,CAISEVLTNEQFF,TGTGCCATCAGTGAGGTTCTTACCAATGAGCAGTTCTTC
TRBV3-1,TRBD1,NA,TRBJ2-5,CASSRGQGGETQYF,TGTGCCAGCAGCAGGGGACAGGGGGGAGAGACCCAGTACTTC
TRBV24-1,NA,few,TRBJ2-2,CATSPTVNTGELFF,TGTGCCACCAGCCCGACAGTGAACACCGGGGAGCTGTTTTTT